The rows below give T cell receptor beta chains drawn from one sample of a study of shared clonotypes between healthy human individuals. The repertoire was sequenced with immunoSEQ multiplex PCR; TCRdb's copy has only in-frame clones and lacks some. The sample consists of some 500,000 clones, 90% to 96% of them appearing once. Input material: naive CD4+ T cells sorted from blood. The receptor source for this set is a woman aged 25 to 39 in good health. The CDR3 runs from the conserved cysteine through the conserved F or W. Each record gives: J gene, V gene, clone size, D gene, CDR3 protein, CDR3 DNA. D genes are given only for firm matches. Size is omitted from some rows. Given values are once, few, many or a class for expanded clones.

TRBJ1-2 TRBV28 NA NA CASSFFRGGGNYGYTF TGTGCCAGCAGTTTTTTCAGGGGAGGAGGTAACTATGGCTACACCTTC
TRBJ2-5 TRBV28 NA TRBD1 CASSLGQGVRETQYF TGTGCCAGCAGTTTAGGACAGGGGGTTCGAGAGACCCAGTACTTC
TRBJ2-7 TRBV5-1 NA TRBD2 CASSSTSGRAYEQYF TGCGCCAGCAGCTCGACTAGCGGGAGGGCCTACGAGCAGTACTTC
TRBJ2-7 TRBV5-4 NA NA CASSYESYEQYF TGTGCCAGCAGCTACGAGTCCTACGAGCAGTACTTC
TRBJ1-5 TRBV28 NA NA CASSLSGDRPDQPQHF TGTGCCAGCAGTTTATCGGGAGACAGGCCGGATCAGCCCCAGCATTTT
TRBJ2-3 TRBV19 NA NA CASSIRGRGDTQYF TGTGCCAGTAGCATCCGGGGGAGGGGGGATACGCAGTATTTT
TRBJ2-1 TRBV7-2 NA TRBD1 CASSSRTGGGEFF TGTGCCAGCAGTTCCAGGACAGGGGGCGGCGAGTTCTTC
TRBJ2-1 TRBV30 NA NA CAWEILGGGEQFF TGTGCCTGGGAAATACTAGGAGGAGGTGAGCAGTTCTTC
TRBJ1-5 TRBV5-8 NA NA CASSLFPSGEAQHF TGTGCCAGCAGCTTGTTTCCCTCCGGGGAAGCCCAGCATTTT
TRBJ2-7 TRBV6-1 once TRBD2 CASRSGTSGTYEQYF TGTGCCAGCAGATCCGGGACTAGCGGTACCTACGAGCAGTACTTC
TRBJ2-7 TRBV11-2 NA NA CASSRGTLDEQYF TGTGCCAGCAGCCGCGGGACGTTGGACGAGCAGTACTTC
TRBJ2-6 TRBV5-1 NA NA CASSLIIVAGAVGANVLTF TGCGCCAGCAGCTTGATTATTGTTGCGGGTGCTGTTGGGGCCAACGTCCTGACTTTC
TRBJ2-7 TRBV28 once TRBD1 CASSPAGQGVHEQYF TGTGCCAGCAGTCCCGCCGGACAGGGAGTCCACGAGCAGTACTTC
TRBJ2-3 TRBV11-1 NA NA CASSPSTGSPSTDTQYF TGTGCCAGCAGCCCCTCCACCGGGTCTCCGAGCACAGATACGCAGTATTTT
TRBJ2-5 TRBV28 NA TRBD1 CASLQGPRETQYF TGTGCCAGCCTACAGGGGCCGAGAGAGACCCAGTACTTC
TRBJ2-1 TRBV7-9 NA NA CASSPGSWSYNEQFF TGTGCCAGCAGCCCCGGGAGTTGGTCCTACAATGAGCAGTTCTTC
TRBJ2-5 TRBV2 NA NA CASSNRQETQYF TGTGCCAGCAGTAACAGGCAAGAGACCCAGTACTTC
TRBJ2-7 TRBV7-2 NA TRBD2 CASSLGGLAALQYF TGTGCCAGCAGCTTGGGGGGACTAGCGGCTCTGCAGTACTTC
TRBJ2-3 TRBV5-4 NA TRBD2 CASSSGLAGSDTQYF TGTGCCAGCAGCTCAGGACTAGCGGGATCAGATACGCAGTATTTT
TRBJ2-3 TRBV29-1 NA NA CSVEKGEGTDTQYF TGCAGCGTTGAAAAAGGGGAGGGCACAGATACGCAGTATTTT
TRBJ2-1 TRBV29-1 once NA CSAMRGGPIVEQFF TGCAGCGCCATGAGGGGGGGCCCGATTGTAGAGCAGTTCTTC
TRBJ1-1 TRBV11-2 once NA CASSLASLNTEAFF TGTGCCAGCAGCTTAGCCAGTCTGAACACTGAAGCTTTCTTT
TRBJ2-1 TRBV7-9 NA TRBD2 CASSPAGPRRGEQFF TGTGCCAGCAGTCCAGCGGGACCCCGACGGGGTGAGCAGTTCTTC
TRBJ2-7 TRBV7-2 NA NA CASSYGLRSYEQYF TGTGCCAGCAGCTACGGATTGCGCTCCTACGAGCAGTACTTC
TRBJ1-1 TRBV7-2 NA NA CASSLYGNTEAFF TGTGCCAGCAGCTTGTACGGGAACACTGAAGCTTTCTTT